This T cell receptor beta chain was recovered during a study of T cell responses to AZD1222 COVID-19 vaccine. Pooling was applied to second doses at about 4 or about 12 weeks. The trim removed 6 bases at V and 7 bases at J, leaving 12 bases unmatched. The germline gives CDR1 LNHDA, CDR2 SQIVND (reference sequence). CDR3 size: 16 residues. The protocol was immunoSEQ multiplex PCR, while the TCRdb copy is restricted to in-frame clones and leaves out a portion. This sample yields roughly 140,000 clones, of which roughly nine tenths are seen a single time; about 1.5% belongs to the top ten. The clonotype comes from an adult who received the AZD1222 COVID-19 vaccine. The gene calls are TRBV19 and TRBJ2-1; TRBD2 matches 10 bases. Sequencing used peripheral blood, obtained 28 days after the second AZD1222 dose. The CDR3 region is CASRTRGLAGVNEQFF. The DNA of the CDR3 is TGTGCCAGTAGAACGAGGGGGCTAGCGGGAGTTAATGAGCAGTTCTTC.